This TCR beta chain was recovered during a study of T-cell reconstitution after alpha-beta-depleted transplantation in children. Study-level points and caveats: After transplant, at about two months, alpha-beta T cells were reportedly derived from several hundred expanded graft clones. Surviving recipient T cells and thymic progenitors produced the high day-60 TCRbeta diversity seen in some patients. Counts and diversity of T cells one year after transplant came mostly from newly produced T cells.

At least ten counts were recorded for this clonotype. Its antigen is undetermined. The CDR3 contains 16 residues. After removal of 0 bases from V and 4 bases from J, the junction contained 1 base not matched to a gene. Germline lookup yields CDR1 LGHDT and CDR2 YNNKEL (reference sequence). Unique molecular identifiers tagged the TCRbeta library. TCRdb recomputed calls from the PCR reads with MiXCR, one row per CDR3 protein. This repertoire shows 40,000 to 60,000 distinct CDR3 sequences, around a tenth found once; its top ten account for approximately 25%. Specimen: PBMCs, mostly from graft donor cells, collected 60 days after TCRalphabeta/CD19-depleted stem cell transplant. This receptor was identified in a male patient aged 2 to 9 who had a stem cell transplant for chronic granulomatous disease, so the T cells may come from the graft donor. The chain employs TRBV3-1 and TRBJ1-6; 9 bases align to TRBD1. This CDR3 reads CASSQEGQGYNSPLHF. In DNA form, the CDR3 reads TGTGCCAGCAGCCAAGAGGGACAGGGATATAATTCACCCCTCCACTTT. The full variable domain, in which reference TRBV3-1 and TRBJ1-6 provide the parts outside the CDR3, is DTAVSQTPKYLVTQMGNDKSIKCEQNLGHDTMYWYKQDSKKFLKIMFSYNNKELIINETVPNRFSPKSPDKAHLNLHINSLELGDSAVYFCASSQEGQGYNSPLHFGNGTRLTVT.